What follows are 30 T cell receptor beta chains derived from one specimen sequenced in a study of T cell responses to AZD1222 COVID-19 vaccine. The protocol was immunoSEQ multiplex PCR, while the TCRdb copy is restricted to in-frame clones and leaves out a portion. Of more than 110,000 clones listed, 91% are singletons. The source material was peripheral blood, sampled on day 0 of AZD1222 vaccination. These receptors were taken from an adult in good health.

The CDR3: CASSLRWGYEQYF. For the CDR3, the DNA is TGCGCCAGCAGCTTAAGGTGGGGCTACGAGCAGTACTTC. The V gene is TRBV5-1, the J gene TRBJ2-7; unclear D gene. V was trimmed by 2 bases and J by 3 bases, leaving 9 bases between them. This CDR3 is 13 amino acids long. The germline CDR1 and CDR2 sequences are SGHRS and YFSETQ.

This rearrangement joins TRBV9 to TRBJ2-3; D may be TRBD1 or TRBD2 (6 bases each). Germline loops: CDR1 SGDLS, CDR2 YYNGEE. CDR3 length: 14 amino acids. The ends were cut back, 4 bases at V and 0 bases at J, with 9 bases in the middle. CDR3 protein: CASSRGRSTDTQYF. CDR3 in DNA: TGTGCCAGCAGCCGGGGGCGAAGCACAGATACGCAGTATTTT.

The J gene is TRBJ2-7, the V gene TRBV28, with 8 bases fitting TRBD2. Losses at the gene ends were 3 bases for V and 8 bases for J; bases not matched to a gene: 9. This CDR3 contains 14 residues. Germline-derived CDR1 and CDR2 are MDHEN and SYDVKM. The CDR3 protein is CASSFKAGGHQQYF. Written as DNA, the CDR3 is TGTGCCAGCAGTTTTAAGGCGGGGGGCCACCAGCAGTACTTC.

As DNA, the CDR3 is TGTGCCAGCAGCGTCGGACAGATATATAACTATGGCTACACCTTC. It translates to CASSVGQIYNYGYTF. The chain has TRBV5-5 and TRBJ1-2; D may be TRBD1 (6 bases). With 4 bases removed from V and 1 base from J, the gap between germline ends came to 14 bases. The CDR3 contains 15 residues. Germline loops: CDR1 SGHKS, CDR2 YYEKEE (reference sequence).

This chain uses TRBV10-3 with TRBJ1-5; D ambiguous. This CDR3 region has 12 residues. V lost 6 bases to trimming and J lost 0 bases, with 3 bases between them. The germline V gene encodes CDR1 ENHRY and CDR2 SYGVKD. CDR3 protein: CAISSSNQPQHF. Here the CDR3 DNA reads TGTGCCATCAGCAGTAGCAATCAGCCCCAGCATTTT.

This chain uses TRBV18 with TRBJ1-4; 8 bases agree with TRBD1. The CDR3 loop spans 16 amino acids. The germline V gene encodes CDR1 KGHSH and CDR2 LQKENI. Trimming cost V 6 bases and J 0 bases; bases outside gene matches: 6. The CDR3 nucleotides read TGTGCCAGCTCCCCGAGGACAGGGCCAACTAATGAAAAACTGTTTTTT. It is translated as CASSPRTGPTNEKLFF.

V and J are TRBV19 and TRBJ2-7; TRBD2 matches 8 bases. This CDR3 region has 14 residues. Losses at the gene ends were 7 bases for V and 2 bases for J; bases not matched to a gene: 7. The germline gives CDR1 LNHDA, CDR2 SQIVND (reference sequence). CDR3 region: CASMDTGGTYEQYF. The CDR3 region has the DNA TGTGCCAGTATGGATACGGGGGGGACCTACGAGCAGTACTTC.

CDR3 amino acids: CASSFSRNTEAFF. CDR3 coding DNA: TGTGCCAGCAGCTTCTCCAGAAACACTGAAGCTTTCTTT. V and J are TRBV7-9 and TRBJ1-1, with D unclear. The CDR3 runs to 13 residues. Trimming stripped 3 bases from V and 2 bases from J, with 7 bases between. CDR1 is SEHNR, CDR2 FQNEAQ, per germline (reference sequence).

This chain connects TRBV7-9 to TRBJ2-4; D remains ambiguous. The CDR3 extends over 13 amino acids. Germline V lookup: CDR1 SEHNR, CDR2 FQNEAQ (reference sequence). Trimming removed 5 bases at V and 3 bases at J, with 8 bases between. CDR3 sequence: CASSRVDKNIQYF. The CDR3 bases are TGTGCCAGCAGCCGCGTAGACAAAAACATTCAGTACTTC.

The chain is built from TRBV4-3 and TRBJ2-2, with 9 bases identical to TRBD2. The junction had 6 bases not matched to a gene; V was cut back by 4 bases and J by 6 bases. Germline lookup yields CDR1 LGHNA and CDR2 YSLEER. The CDR3 runs to 15 residues. The CDR3 is CASSLTRGGPGELFF. CDR3 bases: TGCGCCAGCAGCCTAACGCGGGGGGGCCCCGGGGAGCTGTTTTTT.

Only one count was recorded for this clone. The chain uses TRBV2 and TRBJ2-1, with a weak D call TRBD1 (5 bases). CDR1 and CDR2 (germline): SNHLY, FYNNEI. There are 14 residues in the CDR3. Trimming cost V 6 bases and J 1 base, with 10 bases left between them. The CDR3 is CASRPGISYNEQFF. CDR3 DNA sequence: TGTGCCAGCAGGCCAGGGATATCCTACAATGAGCAGTTCTTC. The complete variable domain, with remaining parts taken from reference TRBV2 and TRBJ2-1, reads EPEVTQTPSHQVTQMGQEVILRCVPISNHLYFYWYRQILGQKVEFLVSFYNNEISEKSEIFDDQFSVERPDGSNFTLKIRSTKLEDSAMYFCASRPGISYNEQFFGPGTRLTVL.

This rearrangement joins TRBV19 to TRBJ1-1; D is unresolved. This CDR3 contains 13 residues. The V gene's germline CDR1 is LNHDA and CDR2 SQIVND (reference sequence). Trimming took 4 bases from V and 4 from J, leaving 10 bases between them. In DNA, the CDR3 is TGTGCCAGTAGTACCCGGGCGCGCACTGAAGCTTTCTTT. Translation gives CASSTRARTEAFF.

The genes are TRBV10-3 and TRBJ1-3; 8 bases align to TRBD1. The J segment lost 1 base and the V segment lost 2 bases, leaving 4 bases of the junction unmatched. CDR1 is ENHRY and CDR2 is SYGVKD in the germline V gene. This CDR3 contains 16 residues. CDR3 sequence reads: CAISEETGESGNTIYF. The CDR3 DNA follows: TGTGCCATCAGTGAGGAGACAGGGGAGTCTGGAAACACCATATATTTT.

V is TRBV28 and J is TRBJ1-5; 8 bases are shared with TRBD1. Germline V CDR1 and CDR2: MDHEN, SYDVKM. V dropped 10 bases and J dropped 10; count of bases not matched to a gene: 18. The CDR3 sequence is 15 residues long. The CDR3 reads CATIGGGQDHRPQHF. The CDR3 nucleotides read TGTGCCACAATCGGGGGGGGACAGGACCATCGACCCCAGCATTTT.

The rearrangement uses TRBV9 and TRBJ1-2, with D unresolved. The CDR3 spans 10 residues. Germline lookup yields CDR1 SGDLS and CDR2 YYNGEE. Trimming shortened V by 3 bases and J by 6 bases, and 3 bases separated the two germline ends. The CDR3 DNA reads TGTGCCAGCAGCGGTAATGGCTACACCTTC. Residues: CASSGNGYTF.

This clone has only a few counts. CDR3 bases: TGTGCCAGCAGCCTTACAGGGGGCGGAATCAATGAGCAGTTCTTC. Its translation: CASSLTGGGINEQFF. The chain employs TRBV7-9 and TRBJ2-1; 9 nucleotides match TRBD1. The V and J ends lost 5 bases and 6 bases, in that order; junction bases with no gene match: 8. Germline V gives CDR1 SEHNR, CDR2 FQNEAQ (reference sequence). The CDR3 contains 15 residues. Combining the CDR3 with reference TRBV7-9 and TRBJ2-1 gives the whole variable domain DTGVSQNPRHKITKRGQNVTFRCDPISEHNRLYWYRQTLGQGPEFLTYFQNEAQLEKSRLLSDRFSAERPKGSFSTLEIQRTEQGDSAMYLCASSLTGGGINEQFFGPGTRLTVL.

The chain recombines TRBV6-5 with TRBJ2-7; D not resolved. V shed 4 bases and J shed 7 bases, with 23 bases lying between them. The CDR3 extends over 16 amino acids. CDR1 MNHEY and CDR2 SVGAGI come from the germline V gene. This CDR3 reads CASSWDWVGAGREQYF. The CDR3 DNA follows: TGTGCCAGCAGTTGGGATTGGGTGGGCGCCGGGCGGGAGCAGTACTTC.

The rearrangement links TRBV9 to TRBJ2-7, with 7 bases that match TRBD2. Germline V gene sequence: CDR1 SGDLS, CDR2 YYNGEE. Trimming at V came to 0 bases and at J to 3 bases, leaving 3 bases not matched to a gene. The CDR3 contains 14 residues. In DNA form, the CDR3 reads TGTGCCAGCAGCGTAGGAGGGAGGGGCTACGAGCAGTACTTC. Translation: CASSVGGRGYEQYF.

J is TRBJ2-7 and V is TRBV5-1; TRBD2 matches 8 bases. The junction had 6 bases not matched to a gene; V was cut back by 5 bases and J by 2 bases. Germline V gene sequence: CDR1 SGHRS, CDR2 YFSETQ. The CDR3 is 14 residues long. CDR3 residues: CASSGGGPPYEQYF. The CDR3 DNA reads as TGCGCCAGCAGTGGCGGGGGGCCCCCCTACGAGCAGTACTTC.

V is TRBV5-4 and J is TRBJ1-6; no reliable D call. CDR3 length: 14 amino acids. CDR1 and CDR2 (germline): SGHNT, YYREEE (reference sequence). V was clipped by 0 bases and J by 5 bases, with 6 bases between them. The CDR3 sequence is CASSLGLDNSPLHF. The CDR3 nucleotides read TGTGCCAGCAGCTTGGGTTTGGATAATTCACCCCTCCACTTT.

The chain carries TRBV2 and TRBJ2-2; 7 nucleotides match TRBD1. Germline CDR1 and CDR2: SNHLY and FYNNEI. The junction had 6 bases not matched to a gene; V was cut back by 5 bases and J by 6 bases. There are 14 residues in the CDR3. The CDR3 sequence is CASSFTTGSGELFF. The CDR3 DNA reads TGTGCCAGCAGTTTCACGACAGGGTCCGGGGAGCTGTTTTTT.

J is TRBJ2-2 and V is TRBV11-3, with 9 bases lining up with TRBD2. The CDR3 extends over 15 amino acids. Germline assignment: CDR1 SGHNT and CDR2 YENEEA. Trimming took 4 bases from V and 0 from J; bases not matched to a gene: 0. The CDR3 bases are TGTGCCAGCAGCTCTAGCGGGGCGAACACCGGGGAGCTGTTTTTT. Its protein is CASSSSGANTGELFF.

This chain uses TRBV6-5 with TRBJ1-5; D possibly corresponds to TRBD1 (5 bases). CDR3 length equals 15 residues. Trimming took 5 bases from V and 5 from J, leaving 16 bases between them. Looked up from germline, CDR1 is MNHEY and CDR2 is SVGAGI. The CDR3 DNA reads TGTGCCAGCAGTCCTCAGGGTAGGGGATATCAGCCCCAGCATTTT. Residues: CASSPQGRGYQPQHF.

The CDR3 loop is CASKGGNTDTQYF. The CDR3 DNA reads TGTGCCAGCAAGGGGGGGAACACAGATACGCAGTATTTT. The chain combines TRBV7-2 with TRBJ2-3; D may be TRBD2 (7 bases). Per the germline V gene, CDR1 is SGHTA and CDR2 is FQGNSA. Trimming took 7 bases from V and 2 from J, leaving 10 bases between them. This CDR3 region has 13 residues.

The gene calls are TRBV7-9 and TRBJ1-6, with D hard to call. Germline V gene data show CDR1 as SEHNR and CDR2 as FQNEAQ (reference sequence). The CDR3 runs 18 residues. V lost 5 bases and J 4 bases, leaving 21 bases between the germline ends. The CDR3 DNA sequence: TGTGCCAGCAGCCGCCTGTTGTTGGAAGGAGGGTATAATTCACCCCTCCACTTT. It encodes CASSRLLLEGGYNSPLHF. Full variable domain (outside the CDR3, taken from reference TRBV7-9 and TRBJ1-6): DTGVSQNPRHKITKRGQNVTFRCDPISEHNRLYWYRQTLGQGPEFLTYFQNEAQLEKSRLLSDRFSAERPKGSFSTLEIQRTEQGDSAMYLCASSRLLLEGGYNSPLHFGNGTRLTVT.

V gene TRBV9 combines with J gene TRBJ1-5; TRBD1 is a possible D gene (5 bases). Looked up from germline, CDR1 is SGDLS and CDR2 is YYNGEE. V lost 2 bases to trimming and J lost 7 bases, with 16 bases between them. The CDR3 loop spans 15 amino acids. As DNA, the CDR3 is TGTGCCAGCAGCGTTGGGGGGAGGTCGGGACAGCCCCAGCATTTT. It specifies CASSVGGRSGQPQHF.

The V call is TRBV7-2, the J call TRBJ2-1, with unresolved D. Between the trimmed V and J ends, which lost 3 bases and 10 bases, there was a span of 13 bases. CDR1 is SGHTA and CDR2 is FQGNSA in the germline V gene. This CDR3 region has 13 residues. CDR3 DNA sequence: TGTGCCAGCAGCTTGCGGCAGCTAGGGGAGCAGTTCTTC. It codes for CASSLRQLGEQFF.

The V gene is TRBV11-2, the J gene TRBJ2-2, with D perhaps matching TRBD2 (5 bases). The ends were cut back, 3 bases at V and 5 bases at J, with 13 bases in the middle. From germline, CDR1 is SGHAT and CDR2 FQNNGV. The CDR3 totals 15 residues. The CDR3 reads CASSFVASPTGELFF. The DNA for the CDR3 is TGTGCCAGCAGCTTTGTTGCTAGCCCAACCGGGGAGCTGTTTTTT.

This sequence joins TRBV30 and TRBJ1-2, with a weak D call TRBD1 (5 bases). Trimming took 4 bases from V and 1 from J, leaving 10 bases between them. This CDR3 has 13 amino acids. Germline V gives CDR1 GTSNPN, CDR2 SVGIG (reference sequence). The CDR3 here is CAWTHRINYGYTF. Here the CDR3 DNA reads TGTGCCTGGACTCACAGGATTAACTATGGCTACACCTTC.

This clone was recorded a few times. V and J are TRBV27 and TRBJ1-6, with D tentatively TRBD1 (5 bases). This CDR3 region has 16 residues. Germline V gene lookup returns CDR1 MNHEY and CDR2 SMNVEV (reference sequence). Trimming took 0 bases from V and 2 from J, leaving 8 bases between them. This CDR3 is CASSLSRDPYNSPLHF. The CDR3 DNA reads TGTGCCAGCAGTTTATCGAGGGACCCCTATAATTCACCCCTCCACTTT.